One sample yielded the 30 T cell receptor beta chains listed below, sequenced in a study of blood T cells in healthy people across ages. Then a second PCR, running roughly 6 to 12 cycles, was carried out with a sample-barcoded 5' primer and a J-beta primer mix. TCRdb used MiXCR to reprocess the 5' RACE reads, holding one entry per CDR3 protein. The sample lists 1.5 million to 2 million distinct CDR3 sequences, approximately 32% occurring once. What was sequenced was blood. All receptors derive from a woman aged 25 to 39 in good health.

This clonotype came up many times. The rearrangement uses TRBV7-9 and TRBJ2-1; D unclear. Germline values: CDR1 SEHNR, CDR2 FQNEAQ (reference sequence). V shed 5 bases and J shed 15 bases, with 14 bases lying between them. This CDR3 comprises 11 residues. DNA of the CDR3: TGTGCCAGCAGCCCAGAGGACGTGGCGTTCTTC. It specifies CASSPEDVAFF.

DNA for the CDR3: TGCGCCAGCAGCCGGAATACAGGGGGCGGAGAGACCCAGTACTTC. Translation gives CASSRNTGGGETQYF. This rearrangement joins TRBV5-1 to TRBJ2-5, with TRBD1 matching 9 bases. The CDR3 loop spans 15 amino acids. V lost 4 bases, J lost 4 bases, and 8 bases stayed unmatched. Germline CDR1 is SGHRS and CDR2 is YFSETQ.

This clonotype is a singleton in its sample. This chain connects TRBV5-1 to TRBJ1-2, with 12 positions matching TRBD1. CDR1 SGHRS and CDR2 YFSETQ come from the germline V gene. CDR3 length equals 14 residues. The ends lost 4 bases at V and 10 bases at J; junction bases unmatched: 8. The CDR3 nucleotides are TGCGCCAGCAGCGAGCTGGGACAGGGGGCCTTCTACACCTTC. It yields the protein CASSELGQGAFYTF.

This clonotype appeared a few times. The chain recombines TRBV12-3 or TRBV12-4 with TRBJ2-2; TRBD2 might be the D (5 bases). This CDR3 is built from 14 residues. V lost 4 bases and J 5 bases, leaving 11 bases between the germline ends. Here the CDR3 DNA reads TGTGCCAGCAGTTACATACGAGGGACCGGGGAGCTGTTTTTT. Encoded protein: CASSYIRGTGELFF.

The chain combines TRBV15 with TRBJ1-2, with unresolved D. Germline loops: CDR1 LNHNV, CDR2 YYDKDF (reference sequence). The CDR3 has 15 residues. V lost 5 bases and J 0 bases, leaving 13 bases between the germline ends. CDR3 protein: CATSSSRAPNYGYTF. Written as DNA, the CDR3 is TGTGCCACCAGCTCGTCGCGGGCGCCTAACTATGGCTACACCTTC.

This clonotype has ten or more counts. The CDR3 loop reads CASSQTPSSHGYTF. The CDR3 DNA is TGCGCCAGCAGCCAAACTCCCTCATCGCATGGCTACACCTTC. This chain connects TRBV4-1 to TRBJ1-2; D is unresolved. Germline V gives CDR1 MGHRA, CDR2 YSYEKL. The CDR3 consists of 14 residues. V dropped 2 bases and J dropped 6 bases, with 13 bases sitting between them.

The rearrangement links TRBV5-1 to TRBJ1-1; weak D call: TRBD1 (5 bases). V was shortened by 4 bases and J by 4 bases, with 11 bases between the two germline ends. Germline V gene sequence: CDR1 SGHRS, CDR2 YFSETQ. CDR3 length: 13 amino acids. CDR3: CASSGPRGTEAFF. DNA of the CDR3: TGCGCCAGCAGCGGCCCAAGGGGCACTGAAGCTTTCTTT.

J is TRBJ2-4 and V is TRBV5-5, with D maybe TRBD2 (6 bases). The last part of the DNA fits TRBJ2-7 better; the J call may be wrong. This CDR3 has 15 residues. CDR1 and CDR2 from the germline V gene are SGHKS and YYEKEE (reference sequence). CDR3 sequence: CAGGSSASDFLEQYF. The CDR3 DNA sequence: TGTGCCGGCGGGTCGTCAGCTAGCGATTTCCTCGAGCAGTACTTC.

This clonotype has more than one count but fewer than ten. The rearrangement joins TRBV3-1 to TRBJ2-1; maybe TRBD2 (5 bases). V gave up 3 bases and J gave up 10 bases, with 19 bases separating them. CDR3 length: 15 residues. Germline-derived CDR1 and CDR2 are LGHDT and YNNKEL (reference sequence). CDR3 in DNA: TGTGCCAGCAGCCAGGTCCAACTAGACTCACGAGAGCAGTTCTTC. As protein: CASSQVQLDSREQFF.

The chain has TRBV12-3 or TRBV12-4 and TRBJ1-5, with 7 bases fitting TRBD1. CDR3 length: 16 residues. Germline trimming cut 5 bases from V and 0 bases from J; bases unmatched to any gene: 7. CDR3 region: CASSHRGWDSNQPQHF. As DNA, the CDR3 is TGTGCCAGCAGTCACAGGGGTTGGGATAGCAATCAGCCCCAGCATTTT.

This clonotype showed up just once. At one boundary the junction diverges from the germline segment, which might be a read error. This chain links TRBV20-1 with TRBJ2-7; 7 positions agree with TRBD1. The germline gives CDR1 DFQATT, CDR2 SNEGSKA (reference sequence). The CDR3 has 12 residues. The CDR3 is CSHGTDDYKQYF. The CDR3 nucleotides read TGCAGTCACGGGACAGACGACTACAAGCAGTACTTC.

The V gene is TRBV7-6, the J gene TRBJ2-3; maybe TRBD2 (6 bases). This CDR3 has 16 residues. Trimming removed 1 base from V and 0 bases from J, with 11 bases in between. CDR1 is SGHVS and CDR2 is FNYEAQ in the germline V gene. CDR3 DNA: TGTGCCAGCAGCTTAGAGCGGGCGGGAAGCACAGATACGCAGTATTTT. Translating gives CASSLERAGSTDTQYF. The full variable domain, its missing parts supplied by reference TRBV7-6 and TRBJ2-3, is GAGVSQSPRYKVTKRGQDVALRCDPISGHVSLYWYRQALGQGPEFLTYFNYEAQQDKSGLPNDRFSAERPEGSISTLTIQRTEQRDSAMYRCASSLERAGSTDTQYFGPGTRLTVL.

This chain connects TRBV5-1 to TRBJ2-3, with 12 bases lining up with TRBD2. The CDR3 is 18 residues long. The ends lost 3 bases at V and 2 bases at J; junction bases unmatched: 10. CDR1 and CDR2 (germline): SGHRS, YFSETQ. The CDR3 DNA follows: TGCGCCAGCAGCTCCCCCATAGGACTAGCGGGGATCACAGATACGCAGTATTTT. Its translation: CASSSPIGLAGITDTQYF.

The gene calls are TRBV5-1 and TRBJ1-2; 7 nucleotides agree with TRBD1. The junction had 8 bases not matched to a gene; V was cut back by 4 bases and J by 8 bases. The CDR3 has 13 amino acids. The V gene's germline CDR1 is SGHRS and CDR2 YFSETQ. The DNA for the CDR3 is TGCGCCAGCAGCCTGAACAGGGGCGAAGGCTACACCTTC. Translating it yields CASSLNRGEGYTF.

The chain uses TRBV20-1 and TRBJ1-5, with TRBD1 as a possible D gene (6 bases). Per the germline V gene, CDR1 is DFQATT and CDR2 is SNEGSKA (reference sequence). CDR3 size: 14 residues. V lost 8 bases and J 3 bases, leaving 17 bases between the germline ends. CDR3 DNA: TGCAGTACCCGGGACACTAAACACAATCAGCCCCAGCATTTT. Its protein product is CSTRDTKHNQPQHF.

This sequence joins TRBV5-1 and TRBJ2-5; D gene ambiguous. CDR1 and CDR2 from the germline V gene are SGHRS and YFSETQ. V was cut by 3 bases and J by 11 bases, with 14 bases left in between. The CDR3 is 12 residues long. CDR3 amino acids: CASSSQHGEQYF. In nucleotides, the CDR3 is TGCGCCAGCAGCTCCCAACATGGAGAGCAGTACTTC.

This clonotype was detected only a few times. The CDR3 is CASSARTSGNPYNEQFF. The CDR3 coding sequence is TGTGCCAGCAGTGCGAGGACTAGCGGGAACCCCTACAATGAGCAGTTCTTC. The chain recombines TRBV2 with TRBJ2-1, with 12 bases identical to TRBD2. Germline lookup yields CDR1 SNHLY and CDR2 FYNNEI. This CDR3 spans 17 amino acids. The ends lost 4 bases at V and 2 bases at J; junction bases unmatched: 6.

This clonotype has only a few counts. In nucleotides, the CDR3 is TGTGCCAGCAGCCCGCCGTCTAGCGGGAGTAGCCCCCAGTACTTC. It is translated as CASSPPSSGSSPQYF. This chain uses TRBV12-3 or TRBV12-4 with TRBJ2-5; 10 positions agree with TRBD2. This CDR3 region has 15 residues. V was clipped by 6 bases and J by 9 bases; unmatched bases: 13.

A few counts support this clonotype. This chain connects TRBV5-1 to TRBJ2-7; 11 positions agree with TRBD2. Germline CDR1 is SGHRS and CDR2 is YFSETQ. Trimming at V came to 5 bases and at J to 6 bases, leaving 10 bases not matched to a gene. There are 15 residues in the CDR3. The CDR3: CASRGSLAGGFEQYF. The CDR3 DNA reads as TGCGCCAGCAGGGGTTCCCTAGCGGGAGGTTTCGAGCAGTACTTC.

The chain employs TRBV15 and TRBJ1-4; perhaps TRBD1 as D (6 bases). V was cut by 6 bases and J by 8 bases, with 16 bases left in between. The CDR3 spans 14 residues. Germline lookup yields CDR1 LNHNV and CDR2 YYDKDF (reference sequence). CDR3 amino acids: CATREGGISEKLFF. The CDR3 nucleotides are TGTGCCACCAGAGAGGGGGGGATTTCGGAAAAACTGTTTTTT.

The rearrangement uses TRBV28 and TRBJ2-7; 7 bases are shared with TRBD1. Germline V lookup: CDR1 MDHEN, CDR2 SYDVKM. CDR3 size: 12 residues. The ends lost 7 bases at V and 6 bases at J; junction bases unmatched: 6. CDR3 residues: CASTEDRREQYF. For the CDR3, the DNA is TGTGCCAGCACCGAGGACAGGCGCGAGCAGTACTTC.

The chain joins TRBV12-3 or TRBV12-4 to TRBJ1-4; 7 bases agree with TRBD1. The CDR3 runs 14 residues. Trimming cost V 8 bases and J 5 bases; bases outside gene matches: 8. CDR3 sequence reads: CASGATGPNEKLFF. CDR3 nucleotides: TGTGCCAGCGGAGCGACAGGGCCAAATGAAAAACTGTTTTTT.

This clonotype turned up a few times. The chain links TRBV5-1 to TRBJ1-1; D remains ambiguous. The CDR3 is made up of 14 amino acids. The V end lost 5 bases, the J end lost 3 bases, and 14 bases lay between the germline ends. Germline-derived CDR1 and CDR2 are SGHRS and YFSETQ. The CDR3 DNA follows: TGCGCCAGCAGGACCGCCGACCTTGACACTGAAGCTTTCTTT. It yields the protein CASRTADLDTEAFF.

This clonotype was seen at least ten times. The genes are TRBV27 and TRBJ2-1; possible D gene TRBD1, 5 bases. Between the trimmed V and J ends, which lost 4 bases and 7 bases, there was a span of 8 bases. Germline V gene sequence: CDR1 MNHEY, CDR2 SMNVEV (reference sequence). The CDR3 length is 12 residues. The CDR3 loop reads CASSWAGNEQFF. The CDR3 bases are TGTGCCAGCAGTTGGGCAGGGAATGAGCAGTTCTTC.

This chain links TRBV6-5 with TRBJ2-5, with D uncertain. The V end was cut by 9 bases, the J end by 4 bases, with 15 bases between. From germline, CDR1 is MNHEY and CDR2 SVGAGI. CDR3 size: 13 residues. The CDR3 coding sequence is TGTGCCAGTCAAAAGGCCACGGGAGAGACCCAGTACTTC. Translation: CASQKATGETQYF.

The CDR3 nucleotides read TGTGCCAGCAGCACGCCCCTCCAGGGTAGCACAGATACGCAGTATTTT. Protein sequence: CASSTPLQGSTDTQYF. The rearrangement uses TRBV7-2 and TRBJ2-3; possible D gene TRBD1, 5 bases. CDR1 is SGHTA and CDR2 is FQGNSA in the germline V gene. The V end lost 5 bases, the J end lost 0 bases, and 15 bases lay between the germline ends. The CDR3 is 16 amino acids. Full variable domain (missing parts from reference TRBV7-2 and TRBJ2-3): GAGVSQSPSNKVTEKGKDVELRCDPISGHTALYWYRQSLGQGLEFLIYFQGNSAPDKSGLPSDRFSAERTGGSVSTLTIQRTQQEDSAVYLCASSTPLQGSTDTQYFGPGTRLTVL.

This clonotype was detected once. V usage is TRBV18 and J usage is TRBJ1-5; D unclear. CDR1 is KGHSH and CDR2 is LQKENI in the germline V gene. The CDR3 is made up of 16 amino acids. The germline V and J ends were trimmed by 3 bases and 0 bases, with 12 bases remaining between them. The CDR3 coding sequence is TGTGCCAGCTCACCGGCGACGGGCCCTAGCAATCAGCCCCAGCATTTT. It translates to CASSPATGPSNQPQHF.

This clonotype occurred a few times. The rearrangement uses TRBV5-1 and TRBJ2-1; 10 bases are shared with TRBD2. Germline loops: CDR1 SGHRS, CDR2 YFSETQ. This CDR3 spans 14 amino acids. Unmatched junction bases numbered 10, after V lost 4 bases and J lost 12 bases. CDR3 in DNA: TGCGCCAGCAGCCAGAACCTAGCGGGGGATGCGCAGTTCTTC. Its translation: CASSQNLAGDAQFF.

This sequence joins TRBV12-3 or TRBV12-4 and TRBJ2-7, with D possibly matching TRBD1 (6 bases). V was pared by 1 base and J by 1 base, with 11 bases between. The CDR3 has 15 residues. The CDR3 loop is CASSLGGQRSYEQYF. The DNA for the CDR3 is TGTGCCAGCAGTTTAGGTGGACAGAGATCCTACGAGCAGTACTTC.

J is TRBJ2-3 and V is TRBV30; D is perhaps TRBD2 (5 bases). The germline CDR1 and CDR2 sequences are GTSNPN and SVGIG (reference sequence). V was cut by 0 bases and J by 1 base, with 8 bases left in between. The CDR3 spans 14 residues. This CDR3 is CAWSVKGGTDTQYF. In DNA form, the CDR3 reads TGTGCCTGGAGTGTTAAGGGAGGCACAGATACGCAGTATTTT.